This TCR beta chain derives from a study of cytomegalovirus exposure and HLA in healthy donors. CDR3 length equals 16 residues. Deletions cut 0 bases from V and 8 bases from J, with 19 bases between. Germline V lookup: CDR1 SGHVS, CDR2 FQNEAQ. Assay used: immunoSEQ multiplex PCR; TCRdb lists only in-frame clones, some missing. The data hold 97,000 or so clones, with roughly 95% observed a single time. Overall study results and limits: Associated with cytomegalovirus, according to the listing, were 150 to 200 TCR beta chains. According to a subsequent analysis, TCR clusters identified in the first cohort showed a tendency to co-occur across the roughly 120 validation repertoires. TCR sequences were mostly rare, though some public TCRs occurred in many donors.

The donors were in the roughly 130-subject validation cohort; that cohort was separate from the roughly 700-subject first cohort. Turning to this clone: Its antigen remains unknown.

The clonotype was recovered from a woman younger than 35 in good health and CMV-seronegative. The chain carries TRBV7-8 and TRBJ1-2, with D perhaps matching TRBD1 (6 bases). Sequencing used PBMCs. The chain's CDR3 is CASSLAEGGGQYGYTF. The CDR3 region has the DNA TGTGCCAGCAGCTTAGCGGAAGGGGGGGGCCAATACGGCTACACCTTC.